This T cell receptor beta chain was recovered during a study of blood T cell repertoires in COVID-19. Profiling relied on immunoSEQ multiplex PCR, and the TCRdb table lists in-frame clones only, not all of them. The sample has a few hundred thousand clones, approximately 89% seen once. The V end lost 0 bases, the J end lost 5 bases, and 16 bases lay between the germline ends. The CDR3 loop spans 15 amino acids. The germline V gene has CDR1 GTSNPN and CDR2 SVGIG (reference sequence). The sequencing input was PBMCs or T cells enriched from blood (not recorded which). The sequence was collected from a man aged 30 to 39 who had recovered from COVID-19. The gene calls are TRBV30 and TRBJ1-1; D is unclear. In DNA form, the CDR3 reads TGTGCCTGGAGTGTACATGACCCCGGGAGGACTGAAGCTTTCTTT. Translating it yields CAWSVHDPGRTEAFF.